Detailed here is one T cell receptor (beta chain). The method was immunoSEQ multiplex PCR; TCRdb's version includes in-frame clones alone and lacks a portion of them. The table has 80,000 to 95,000 clones, around 94% seen once. This sample is part of a study of technical replicates of blood from a handful of donors. V was pared by 4 bases and J by 0 bases, with 15 bases between. The germline V gene encodes CDR1 SGHTA and CDR2 FQGTGA. The CDR3 contains 16 residues. J is TRBJ1-1 and V is TRBV7-3; unclear D gene. Input material: T cells isolated from PBMCs. The TCR was taken from a human donor in good health. The CDR3 DNA reads as TGTGCCAGCAGCTCTCCAGGAAACGGTGTGAACACTGAAGCTTTCTTT. The encoded protein is CASSSPGNGVNTEAFF.